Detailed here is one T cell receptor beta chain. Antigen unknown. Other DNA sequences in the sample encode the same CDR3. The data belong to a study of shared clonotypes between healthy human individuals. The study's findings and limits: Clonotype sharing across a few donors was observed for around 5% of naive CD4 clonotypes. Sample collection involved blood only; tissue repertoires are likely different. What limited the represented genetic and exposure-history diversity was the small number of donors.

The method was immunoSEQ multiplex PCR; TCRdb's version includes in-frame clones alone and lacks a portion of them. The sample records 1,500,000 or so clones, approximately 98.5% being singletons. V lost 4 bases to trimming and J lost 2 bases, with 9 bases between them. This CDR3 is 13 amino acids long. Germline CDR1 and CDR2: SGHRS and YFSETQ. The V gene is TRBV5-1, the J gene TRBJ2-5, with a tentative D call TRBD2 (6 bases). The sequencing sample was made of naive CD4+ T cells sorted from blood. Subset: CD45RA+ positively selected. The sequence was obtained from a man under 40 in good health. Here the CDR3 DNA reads TGCGCCAGCAGCCCGACTAGGCAAGAGACCCAGTACTTC. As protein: CASSPTRQETQYF.